The 25 T cell receptor beta chains presented below share a single source sample, sequenced in a study of blood T cell repertoires in COVID-19. The assay was immunoSEQ multiplex PCR, and TCRdb's table has in-frame clones only and misses some. The data hold 410,000 or so clones, with 89% observed a single time. Sequences were obtained from peripheral blood. These receptors all come from a woman aged 40-49 years with COVID-19, enrolled during active disease.

In this sample, this clone turned up once. The CDR3 region is CSVAPASGYEQYF. As DNA, the CDR3 is TGCAGCGTTGCCCCCGCTAGCGGCTACGAGCAGTACTTC. The V gene is TRBV29-1, the J gene TRBJ2-7; 7 bases fit TRBD2. This CDR3 is built from 13 residues. Per the germline V gene, CDR1 is SQVTM and CDR2 is ANQGSEA. With V trimmed by 4 bases and J by 3 bases, 6 bases remained unmatched.

Here the CDR3 DNA reads TGCGCCAGCAGCTTGCTGACAGGTCCCTACGAGCAGTACTTC. Translation gives CASSLLTGPYEQYF. This chain connects TRBV5-1 to TRBJ2-7; D possibly corresponds to TRBD1 (6 bases). The germline V gene has CDR1 SGHRS and CDR2 YFSETQ. The CDR3 extends over 14 amino acids. Trimming shortened V by 1 base and J by 2 bases, and 10 bases separated the two germline ends. The complete variable domain, with remaining parts taken from reference TRBV5-1 and TRBJ2-7, reads KAGVTQTPRYLIKTRGQQVTLSCSPISGHRSVSWYQQTPGQGLQFLFEYFSETQRNKGNFPGRFSGRQFSNSRSEMNVSTLELGDSALYLCASSLLTGPYEQYFGPGTRLTVT.

The chain joins TRBV29-1 to TRBJ1-6; D is undetermined. The length of the CDR3 is 13 residues. Germline CDR1 is SQVTM and CDR2 is ANQGSEA. V dropped 4 bases and J dropped 6 bases, with 10 bases sitting between them. The CDR3 DNA reads as TGCAGCGTTGGGGAGGCCTCTAATTCACCCCTCCACTTT. Translation: CSVGEASNSPLHF. Full variable domain (rest looked up from reference TRBV29-1 and TRBJ1-6): SAVISQKPSRDICQRGTSLTIQCQVDSQVTMMFWYRQQPGQSLTLIATANQGSEATYESGFVIDKFPISRPNLTFSTLTVSNMSPEDSSIYLCSVGEASNSPLHFGNGTRLTVT.

This chain connects TRBV19 to TRBJ1-2; possibly TRBD1 for D (6 bases). The CDR3 totals 12 residues. Trimming pared 5 bases from V and 5 bases from J, leaving 9 bases between. The V gene's germline CDR1 is LNHDA and CDR2 SQIVND (reference sequence). For the CDR3, the DNA is TGTGCCAGTAGTTACAGGGATTATGGCTACACCTTC. It is translated as CASSYRDYGYTF.

Regarding this clone: The same CDR3 is also encoded by other DNA sequences in this sample. V gene TRBV28 combines with J gene TRBJ2-1; 9 bases fit TRBD2. Germline CDR1 reads MDHEN; CDR2 reads SYDVKM. With V trimmed by 5 bases and J by 5 bases, 7 bases remained unmatched. The CDR3 is 15 residues long. The CDR3 is CASSPTSGGHNEQFF. The CDR3 DNA reads TGTGCCAGCAGTCCGACTAGCGGAGGGCACAATGAGCAGTTCTTC.

The V call is TRBV7-2, the J call TRBJ1-2; D may be TRBD1 (5 bases). The ends were cut back, 6 bases at V and 5 bases at J, with 16 bases in the middle. The CDR3 runs to 14 residues. Germline CDR1 SGHTA, CDR2 FQGNSA. This CDR3 is CASRPTGLTYGYTF. In nucleotides, the CDR3 is TGTGCCAGCAGGCCAACAGGTCTCACTTATGGCTACACCTTC.

The table lists this clone with a count of one. The chain employs TRBV5-6 and TRBJ1-1; unclear D gene. Germline CDR1 reads SGHDT; CDR2 reads YYEEEE. V was shortened by 0 bases and J by 5 bases, with 8 bases between the two germline ends. This CDR3 has 13 residues. In DNA, the CDR3 is TGTGCCAGCAGCTTGGGGCGGACTACTGAAGCTTTCTTT. It translates to CASSLGRTTEAFF.

The chain links TRBV6-4 to TRBJ1-6; tentatively, D is TRBD1 (6 bases). Germline V CDR1 and CDR2: MRHNA, SNTAGT. V lost 6 bases to trimming and J lost 6 bases, with 12 bases between them. This CDR3 comprises 14 residues. This CDR3 reads CASRTGQSNSPLHF. DNA for the CDR3: TGTGCCAGCAGAACCGGACAGTCTAATTCACCCCTCCACTTT.

The rearrangement joins TRBV4-3 to TRBJ2-3, with 7 bases fitting TRBD2. V shed 0 bases, J shed 2 bases, and the junction held 5 bases outside the gene matches. This CDR3 has 16 residues. Looked up from germline, CDR1 is LGHNA and CDR2 is YSLEER. This CDR3 is CASSQDFGGNTDTQYF. The CDR3 DNA is TGCGCCAGCAGCCAAGATTTCGGGGGGAACACAGATACGCAGTATTTT.

On this clone: Relative to the germline gene, one junction end is altered; a read error may explain this. The chain combines TRBV7-2 with TRBJ2-7; the D gene is possibly TRBD2 (6 bases). The CDR3 extends over 15 amino acids. From germline, CDR1 is SGHTA and CDR2 FQGNSA. The CDR3 nucleotides are TGTGCCAGCACCTTAAATTTGCTAGCGAGTTACGAGCAGTACTTC. It codes for CASTLNLLASYEQYF.

This chain links TRBV10-3 with TRBJ2-1; possibly TRBD2 for D (6 bases). Germline lookup yields CDR1 ENHRY and CDR2 SYGVKD. The V and J ends lost 6 bases and 7 bases respectively, with 16 bases between them. This CDR3 region has 14 residues. CDR3 protein: CAISSFGGLNEQFF. For the CDR3, the DNA is TGTGCCATCAGCTCTTTCGGGGGACTGAATGAGCAGTTCTTC.

The chain has TRBV29-1 and TRBJ1-2; possible D gene TRBD1, 5 bases. Deletions cut 7 bases from V and 1 base from J, with 10 bases between. CDR1 SQVTM and CDR2 ANQGSEA come from the germline V gene. There are 12 residues in the CDR3. The CDR3 loop is CSGGQNNYGYTF. Here the CDR3 DNA reads TGCAGCGGCGGACAAAATAACTATGGCTACACCTTC.

The chain is built from TRBV5-1 and TRBJ1-1; tentative D call: TRBD1 (5 bases). The CDR3 loop spans 16 amino acids. Germline loops: CDR1 SGHRS, CDR2 YFSETQ. V was clipped by 1 base and J by 0 bases, with 13 bases between them. CDR3 amino acids: CASSLQGMGLNTEAFF. For the CDR3, the DNA is TGCGCCAGCAGCTTGCAGGGTATGGGGCTGAACACTGAAGCTTTCTTT.

The chain combines TRBV4-1 with TRBJ1-5; maybe TRBD1 (6 bases). This CDR3 is 16 amino acids long. V was clipped by 1 base and J by 4 bases, with 14 bases between them. Germline V gene data show CDR1 as MGHRA and CDR2 as YSYEKL. CDR3: CASSQGLPQGNQPQHF. In nucleotides, the CDR3 is TGCGCCAGCAGCCAAGGTCTTCCTCAGGGGAATCAGCCCCAGCATTTT.

This clone was counted a single time. V is TRBV5-6 and J is TRBJ1-2; TRBD1 agrees at 7 bases. In germline, CDR1 is SGHDT, CDR2 YYEEEE. The CDR3 covers 15 residues. V lost 2 bases, J lost 5 bases, and 9 bases stayed unmatched. The CDR3 DNA follows: TGTGCCAGCAGCTTCTTAGGACAGGCTAGTTATGGCTACACCTTC. It specifies CASSFLGQASYGYTF.

The CDR3 reads CASSSTTRQGRESEAFF. The CDR3 coding sequence is TGTGCCAGCAGCTCAACTACTCGACAGGGGAGGGAGTCTGAAGCTTTCTTT. This chain links TRBV11-3 with TRBJ1-1; 8 bases line up with TRBD1. Unmatched junction bases numbered 16, after V lost 4 bases and J lost 6 bases. The CDR3 consists of 17 residues. The germline CDR1 and CDR2 sequences are SGHNT and YENEEA.

A single count supports this clone. This chain joins TRBV25-1 and TRBJ2-4; 7 bases are shared with TRBD1. The CDR3 loop spans 11 amino acids. Looked up from germline, CDR1 is MGHDK and CDR2 is SYGVNS. V shed 5 bases and J 13 bases; nucleotides not matched to a gene: 5. The CDR3 sequence: CASSFGQVQYF. CDR3 bases: TGTGCCAGCAGTTTTGGACAGGTGCAGTACTTC.

The chain couples TRBV19 to TRBJ1-3; D perhaps matches TRBD1 (5 bases). Deletions cut 6 bases from V and 3 bases from J, with 6 bases between. Germline V CDR1 and CDR2: LNHDA, SQIVND (reference sequence). CDR3 size: 12 residues. CDR3 coding DNA: TGTGCCAGTAGGACAGATGGAAACACCATATATTTT. Translated: CASRTDGNTIYF.

The chain uses TRBV6-2 or TRBV6-3 and TRBJ2-1; D might be TRBD2 (6 bases). CDR1 MNHEY and CDR2 SVGEGT come from the germline V gene. The CDR3 has 15 residues. Trimming cost V 6 bases and J 7 bases, with 19 bases left between them. The DNA for the CDR3 is TGTGCCAGCAGCCGCCCGGAGGGCCGCGGGAATGAGCAGTTCTTC. The encoded protein is CASSRPEGRGNEQFF.

The chain carries TRBV7-9 and TRBJ2-7, with a possible D match to TRBD1 (6 bases). The V end was cut by 5 bases, the J end by 2 bases, with 13 bases between. The CDR3 extends over 14 amino acids. CDR1 is SEHNR, CDR2 FQNEAQ, per germline (reference sequence). CDR3 nucleotide sequence: TGTGCCAGCAGCCTAAGACAGGACGCCTACGAGCAGTACTTC. The encoded protein is CASSLRQDAYEQYF.

The chain links TRBV11-1 to TRBJ2-1; TRBD1 might be the D (5 bases). There are 13 residues in the CDR3. Trimming pared 5 bases from V and 4 bases from J, leaving 9 bases between. Germline-derived CDR1 and CDR2 are SGHAT and FQDESV (reference sequence). CDR3 in amino acids: CASSARQYNEQFF. The CDR3 DNA is TGTGCCAGCAGCGCCCGACAGTACAATGAGCAGTTCTTC.

This chain links TRBV28 with TRBJ1-6; 7 nucleotides agree with TRBD1. Germline CDR1 MDHEN, CDR2 SYDVKM. The CDR3 length is 14 residues. Trimming cost V 6 bases and J 11 bases; bases outside gene matches: 10. The CDR3 protein is CASSSTGPTPPLHF. The CDR3 nucleotides are TGTGCCAGCAGCTCGACAGGGCCCACGCCACCCCTCCACTTT.

The chain's CDR3 is CASSSLSAGGPYEQYF. CDR3 coding DNA: TGTGCCAGCAGTTCCCTATCAGCGGGAGGTCCCTACGAGCAGTACTTC. This chain links TRBV28 with TRBJ2-7, with 9 bases identical to TRBD2. The length of the CDR3 is 16 residues. The germline V gene encodes CDR1 MDHEN and CDR2 SYDVKM. After removal of 4 bases from V and 2 bases from J, the junction contained 9 bases not matched to a gene.

The V call is TRBV19, the J call TRBJ2-7; D uncertain. The CDR3 loop spans 12 amino acids. Germline V gene data show CDR1 as LNHDA and CDR2 as SQIVND (reference sequence). V was pared by 11 bases and J by 2 bases, with 13 bases between. The CDR3 here is CASHGTAYEQYF. CDR3 coding DNA: TGTGCCTCCCACGGTACAGCCTACGAGCAGTACTTC.

The V gene is TRBV28, the J gene TRBJ1-2; no clear D gene. Looked up from germline, CDR1 is MDHEN and CDR2 is SYDVKM. This CDR3 spans 14 amino acids. V was trimmed by 5 bases and J by 5 bases, leaving 15 bases between them. Here the CDR3 DNA reads TGTGCCAGCAGTACTGAAACCCGGTTATATGGCTACACCTTC. The encoded protein is CASSTETRLYGYTF.